Shown below are 5 T cell receptor beta chains from a single sample sequenced in a study of cytomegalovirus exposure and HLA in healthy donors (dated by TCRdb to about 2017). Libraries were made using the immunoSEQ multiplex PCR assay. A mixture of 60 forward primers for TCR Vbeta segments and 13 reverse primers for TCR Jbeta segments was used in the multiplex PCR. Held by TCRdb, this immuneACCESS table contains in-frame sequences only and omits some clones. Under half of the omission traces to an unresolved V gene where checked; the cause of the rest is unknown. The table for this sample lists approximately 150,000 clones; just under 85% of them were counted only once. The leading ten clones occupy roughly 5.2% of the sample. The material sequenced was PBMCs. These receptors were obtained from a girl aged 10 to 17 in good health and CMV-seropositive.

This clone occurred a few times. V is TRBV25-1 and J is TRBJ2-6; D may be TRBD2 (6 bases). The CDR3 is 15 residues long. Germline lookup yields CDR1 MGHDK and CDR2 SYGVNS. V was pared by 2 bases and J by 2 bases, with 7 bases between. The CDR3 DNA follows: TGTGCCAGCAGTGAACGGAGGGCTGGGGCCAACGTCCTGACTTTC. This translates into CASSERRAGANVLTF.

The chain uses TRBV9 and TRBJ2-5; 15 nucleotides line up with TRBD2. Germline CDR1 SGDLS, CDR2 YYNGEE. Trimming cost V 5 bases and J 0 bases; bases outside gene matches: 2. The CDR3 has 16 amino acids. DNA for the CDR3: TGTGCCAGCAGTGGGACTAGCGGGGGGTACCAAGAGACCCAGTACTTC. Translation: CASSGTSGGYQETQYF.

The chain joins TRBV7-9 to TRBJ1-1, with TRBD1 matching over 12 bases. With V trimmed by 5 bases and J by 5 bases, 12 bases remained unmatched. Germline CDR1 SEHNR, CDR2 FQNEAQ (reference sequence). CDR3 length: 17 amino acids. The CDR3 protein is CASSPSRDRGPLTEAFF. CDR3 nucleotide sequence: TGTGCCAGCAGCCCTAGCCGGGACAGGGGGCCGCTGACTGAAGCTTTCTTT.

This clone was counted only a few times. V gene TRBV29-1 combines with J gene TRBJ2-7; D is undetermined. Germline assignment: CDR1 SQVTM and CDR2 ANQGSEA. The CDR3 runs 12 residues. V gave up 4 bases and J gave up 3 bases, with 10 bases separating them. The CDR3: CSVVEQNYEQYF. Written as DNA, the CDR3 is TGCAGCGTTGTGGAACAGAACTACGAGCAGTACTTC.

The V and J genes are TRBV5-4 and TRBJ1-1; D is unclear. CDR1 SGHNT and CDR2 YYREEE come from the germline V gene (reference sequence). This CDR3 has 13 amino acids. V was shortened by 0 bases and J by 5 bases, with 8 bases between the two germline ends. The CDR3 reads CASSLDPGTEAFF. The CDR3, as DNA: TGTGCCAGCAGCTTGGATCCGGGGACTGAAGCTTTCTTT.